Below, 24 T cell receptor beta chains from the same sample are listed, as sequenced in a study of CD8 T cells in ankylosing spondylitis. Using its own MiXCR run on the 5' RACE reads, TCRdb lists one record per CDR3 protein. The sample has 250,000 to 350,000 distinct CDR3 sequences, 8% seen once. Study results and caveats: Seemingly distinctive of ankylosing spondylitis blood was a TCR beta motif formed by eight highly homologous variants.

No antigen has been identified for these receptors. What was sequenced was blood, either unsorted or a sorted T cell fraction (not recorded which). The source of these receptors is a male donor with ankylosing spondylitis.

There are many counts of this clonotype. V and J are TRBV28 and TRBJ2-5; no definite D call. The CDR3 runs to 14 residues. V was cut by 2 bases and J by 5 bases, with 12 bases left in between. Germline assignment: CDR1 MDHEN and CDR2 SYDVKM. The CDR3 is CASSLGASWETQYF. In DNA form, the CDR3 reads TGTGCCAGCAGTTTAGGAGCCAGTTGGGAGACCCAGTACTTC.

This clonotype was counted only a few times. The chain recombines TRBV7-3 with TRBJ2-1; perhaps TRBD1 as D (5 bases). V lost 5 bases and J lost 4, with 15 bases in between. Germline assignment: CDR1 SGHTA and CDR2 FQGTGA. The CDR3 extends over 15 amino acids. The CDR3 DNA reads as TGTGCCAGCAGCCCCGTGGTAGGGGCATACAATGAGCAGTTCTTC. Translating it yields CASSPVVGAYNEQFF.

The chain links TRBV4-1 to TRBJ2-1; TRBD2 matches 8 bases. The CDR3 spans 17 residues. The V and J ends lost 4 bases and 4 bases, in that order; junction bases with no gene match: 12. Germline loops: CDR1 MGHRA, CDR2 YSYEKL. The CDR3 sequence is CASSPTRRGRFYNEQFF. The CDR3 DNA reads as TGCGCCAGCAGCCCCACTCGACGCGGGAGGTTTTACAATGAGCAGTTCTTC.

The chain links TRBV11-2 to TRBJ2-1; 8 nucleotides match TRBD2. Unmatched junction bases numbered 4, after V lost 3 bases and J lost 3 bases. The CDR3 is 15 residues long. Germline loops: CDR1 SGHAT, CDR2 FQNNGV. The CDR3 here is CASSLESGSYNEQFF. In DNA form, the CDR3 reads TGTGCCAGCAGCTTGGAGAGCGGGAGCTACAATGAGCAGTTCTTC.

This clonotype has just a few counts. The chain links TRBV12-3 or TRBV12-4 to TRBJ1-6; 7 bases agree with TRBD1. The CDR3 loop spans 13 amino acids. V lost 5 bases, J lost 9 bases, and 4 bases stayed unmatched. Here the CDR3 DNA reads TGTGCCAGCAGTAGGGGACAGTTTTCACCCCTCCACTTT. Its translation is CASSRGQFSPLHF.

The chain joins TRBV29-1 to TRBJ2-3, with a weak D call TRBD2 (7 bases). The CDR3 extends over 14 amino acids. Per germline, CDR1 SQVTM and CDR2 ANQGSEA. Trimming left V 3 bases short and J 2 bases short, with 12 bases between. CDR3 in amino acids: CSVEAGAATDTQYF. The CDR3 DNA follows: TGCAGCGTTGAGGCGGGGGCGGCCACAGATACGCAGTATTTT.

This chain joins TRBV27 and TRBJ2-2; D is perhaps TRBD2 (7 bases). Trimming pared 3 bases from V and 8 bases from J, leaving 16 bases between. The germline gives CDR1 MNHEY, CDR2 SMNVEV (reference sequence). This CDR3 spans 15 amino acids. Here the CDR3 DNA reads TGTGCCAGCAGTTTGAGGGGGAGGGCCGGTGGGGAGCTGTTTTTT. Protein sequence: CASSLRGRAGGELFF.

This clonotype was seen a few times. J is TRBJ2-1 and V is TRBV9; 10 bases align to TRBD2. Trimming removed 4 bases from V and 6 bases from J; junction bases left unmatched: 7. The CDR3 has 15 residues. Germline V gives CDR1 SGDLS, CDR2 YYNGEE. CDR3 region: CASSNLAGAGNEQFF. The CDR3 region has the DNA TGTGCCAGCAGCAATCTAGCGGGAGCTGGCAATGAGCAGTTCTTC.

This clonotype was found a few times. The chain recombines TRBV5-6 with TRBJ2-2; weak D call: TRBD2 (5 bases). Germline V gene data show CDR1 as SGHDT and CDR2 as YYEEEE. V was cut by 3 bases and J by 4 bases, with 10 bases left in between. CDR3 length equals 14 residues. CDR3 in DNA: TGTGCCAGCAGCTCGGTCCGGGGCACCGGGGAGCTGTTTTTT. This translates into CASSSVRGTGELFF.

V usage is TRBV28 and J usage is TRBJ2-7, with 8 bases identical to TRBD1. V gave up 3 bases and J gave up 3 bases; unmatched junction bases: 4. The CDR3 length is 14 residues. Germline CDR1 reads MDHEN; CDR2 reads SYDVKM. The DNA of the CDR3 is TGTGCCAGCAGTTTGACCAGGGGGCTCTACGAGCAGTACTTC. It translates to CASSLTRGLYEQYF.

This clonotype has just a few counts. This chain connects TRBV14 to TRBJ2-7; 9 nucleotides match TRBD2. V lost 6 bases to trimming and J lost 0 bases; unmatched junction nucleotides: 3. Germline values: CDR1 SGHDN, CDR2 FVKESK. This CDR3 is built from 14 residues. CDR3 coding DNA: TGTGCCAGCAGGAATAGCGGGAGCTCCTACGAGCAGTACTTC. This gives the protein CASRNSGSSYEQYF.

There are a few counts of this clonotype. This chain joins TRBV29-1 and TRBJ2-2; unclear D gene. The V end was cut by 5 bases, the J end by 3 bases, with 4 bases between. This CDR3 region has 11 residues. From germline, CDR1 is SQVTM and CDR2 ANQGSEA. CDR3: CSVRDTGELFF. CDR3 bases: TGCAGCGTTCGGGACACCGGGGAGCTGTTTTTT.

This chain joins TRBV5-1 and TRBJ2-7; 8 bases match TRBD1. CDR1 is SGHRS, CDR2 YFSETQ, per germline. The CDR3 covers 13 residues. V lost 6 bases to trimming and J lost 6 bases; unmatched junction nucleotides: 8. The chain's CDR3 is CASTMTGAAEQYF. The CDR3 DNA follows: TGCGCCAGCACAATGACAGGGGCAGCCGAGCAGTACTTC.

The chain employs TRBV20-1 and TRBJ1-4; 11 bases agree with TRBD1. The CDR3 totals 13 residues. Unmatched junction bases numbered 2, after V lost 4 bases and J lost 7 bases. Germline assignment: CDR1 DFQATT and CDR2 SNEGSKA (reference sequence). The CDR3 bases are TGCAGTGCTATCGGACAGGGGGCTGAAAAACTGTTTTTT. This codes for CSAIGQGAEKLFF.

This clonotype occurred many times. CDR3 DNA sequence: TGCAGCGCCAATACGAACACCGGGGAGCTGTTTTTT. It is translated as CSANTNTGELFF. J is TRBJ2-2 and V is TRBV29-1; D not certain. V shed 7 bases and J shed 0 bases, with 6 bases lying between them. Germline loops: CDR1 SQVTM, CDR2 ANQGSEA. The length of the CDR3 is 12 residues.

This clonotype has only a few counts. J is TRBJ1-5 and V is TRBV2; D not certain. Germline V gene sequence: CDR1 SNHLY, CDR2 FYNNEI. The ends were cut back, 8 bases at V and 0 bases at J, with 11 bases in the middle. The length of the CDR3 is 14 residues. The CDR3 reads CASVGTNSNQPQHF. CDR3 in DNA: TGTGCCAGCGTCGGTACAAATAGCAATCAGCCCCAGCATTTT. The full variable domain, completed using reference TRBV2 and TRBJ1-5, is EPEVTQTPSHQVTQMGQEVILRCVPISNHLYFYWYRQILGQKVEFLVSFYNNEISEKSEIFDDQFSVERPDGSNFTLKIRSTKLEDSAMYFCASVGTNSNQPQHFGDGTRLSIL.

This clonotype was picked up many times. The chain joins TRBV28 to TRBJ2-1; 11 bases line up with TRBD2. Germline CDR1 is MDHEN and CDR2 is SYDVKM. V was pared by 6 bases and J by 1 base, with 8 bases of the junction left unmatched. The CDR3 consists of 17 residues. CDR3 nucleotide sequence: TGTGCCAGCAGGCCGACTAGCGGGATACCATCCTACAATGAGCAGTTCTTC. This sequence encodes CASRPTSGIPSYNEQFF. The full variable domain, with the rest looked up from reference TRBV28 and TRBJ2-1, is DVKVTQSSRYLVKRTGEKVFLECVQDMDHENMFWYRQDPGLGLRLIYFSYDVKMKEKGDIPEGYSVSREKKERFSLILESASTNQTSMYLCASRPTSGIPSYNEQFFGPGTRLTVL.

The sample holds a few counts of this clonotype. The chain carries TRBV27 and TRBJ2-5; no clear D. Trimming left V 1 base short and J 5 bases short, with 8 bases between. Per the germline V gene, CDR1 is MNHEY and CDR2 is SMNVEV (reference sequence). The CDR3 sequence is 13 residues long. DNA of the CDR3: TGTGCCAGCAGTTTATGGGTTGGGGAGACCCAGTACTTC. The encoded protein is CASSLWVGETQYF.

This clonotype was counted a few times. The V call is TRBV20-1, the J call TRBJ2-7; TRBD1 aligns across 7 bases. The germline CDR1 and CDR2 sequences are DFQATT and SNEGSKA (reference sequence). V lost 4 bases to trimming and J lost 3 bases; unmatched junction nucleotides: 9. The CDR3 loop spans 14 amino acids. CDR3: CSATVTGRIYEQYF. The CDR3 coding sequence is TGCAGTGCTACTGTGACAGGGCGAATCTACGAGCAGTACTTC.

At least ten counts were recorded for this clonotype. The chain has TRBV6-5 and TRBJ1-2; TRBD1 might be the D (5 bases). Trimming cost V 2 bases and J 4 bases, with 14 bases left between them. CDR3 size: 15 residues. The germline gives CDR1 MNHEY, CDR2 SVGAGI. CDR3 sequence reads: CASSYPSGTTYGYTF. CDR3 coding DNA: TGTGCCAGCAGTTACCCCTCCGGGACCACCTATGGCTACACCTTC.

This clonotype came up a few times. The chain's CDR3 is CASSLRELSGANVLTF. CDR3 DNA: TGCGCCAGCAGCTTGCGGGAGCTTTCTGGGGCCAACGTCCTGACTTTC. This chain connects TRBV5-1 to TRBJ2-6; D perhaps matches TRBD2 (6 bases). The V gene lost 1 base and the J gene lost 1 base, with 9 bases spanning the gap. CDR1 is SGHRS, CDR2 YFSETQ, per germline. The CDR3 is 16 residues long.

This chain connects TRBV12-3 or TRBV12-4 to TRBJ2-7, with D possibly TRBD2 on 5 matching bases. The CDR3 is made up of 14 amino acids. The ends were cut back, 8 bases at V and 0 bases at J, with 14 bases in the middle. Here the CDR3 reads CASAWRRPSYEQYF. CDR3 DNA sequence: TGTGCCAGCGCCTGGAGGCGGCCCTCCTACGAGCAGTACTTC.

This clonotype was counted a few times. The V gene is TRBV7-2, the J gene TRBJ2-7; D uncertain. The CDR3 has 15 residues. V dropped 1 base and J dropped 2 bases, with 12 bases sitting between them. The germline V gene encodes CDR1 SGHTA and CDR2 FQGNSA. The CDR3 DNA is TGTGCCAGCAGCTTAGGCGGCGCTAGTACCTACGAGCAGTACTTC. It codes for CASSLGGASTYEQYF.

In this sample, this clonotype turned up many times. The chain recombines TRBV12-3 or TRBV12-4 with TRBJ1-1; no clear D gene. The CDR3 consists of 12 residues. Trimming took 6 bases from V and 0 from J, leaving 5 bases between them. In nucleotides, the CDR3 is TGTGCCAGCAGCATTTTGAACACTGAAGCTTTCTTT. Encoded protein: CASSILNTEAFF.